The rows below give T cell receptor beta chains drawn from one sample of a study of Ad26.COV2.S vaccination and SARS-CoV-2 variants. TCRdb keeps only in-frame clones here, not all; method: immunoSEQ multiplex PCR. This sample has some 390,000 clones; around 89% occur once, and the top ten carry around 1.8%. Sequencing used peripheral blood, obtained in a trial of Ad26.COV2.S vaccine versus placebo. These receptor sequences come from a person aged 18-65 years who received the Ad26.COV2.S COVID-19 vaccine or a placebo. The CDR3 runs from the conserved cysteine through the conserved F or W. D genes are given only for firm matches. The size entry is marked missing in some rows and otherwise reads once, few, many or a size class.

V	J	D	length	size	CDR3	DNA
TRBV30	TRBJ2-1	-	12	-	CAWSVLGNEQFF	TGTGCCTGGAGTGTACTAGGGAATGAGCAGTTCTTC
TRBV6-5	TRBJ2-7	-	13	-	CASSLTVTYEQYF	TGTGCCAGCAGCCTCACCGTAACCTACGAGCAGTACTTC
TRBV6-4	TRBJ2-3	TRBD2	14	-	CASSAAGSTDTQYF	TGTGCCAGCAGTGCAGCGGGATCCACAGATACGCAGTATTTT
TRBV29-1	TRBJ2-1	-	12	-	CSVRGIDNEQFF	TGCAGCGTTCGGGGGATCGACAATGAGCAGTTCTTC
TRBV9	TRBJ2-1	TRBD1	15	-	CASSPTGAYDNEQFF	TGTGCCAGCAGCCCCACAGGGGCTTACGACAATGAGCAGTTCTTC
TRBV2	TRBJ1-2	-	12	-	CASWAVSYGYTF	TGTGCCAGCTGGGCAGTCAGCTATGGCTACACCTTC
TRBV2	TRBJ1-1	-	16	-	CASSETPVDRNTEAFF	TGTGCCAGCAGCGAAACCCCGGTGGATAGGAACACTGAAGCTTTCTTT
TRBV7-2	TRBJ2-7	TRBD2	15	-	CASSFSAGGSYEQYF	TGTGCCAGCAGCTTTTCAGCGGGAGGGTCCTACGAGCAGTACTTC
TRBV30	TRBJ1-4	-	18	-	CAWSFVRDSSATNEKLFF	TGTGCCTGGAGTTTCGTCAGGGATTCATCTGCAACTAATGAAAAACTGTTTTTT
TRBV11-2	TRBJ1-2	-	14	-	CASSLSVGSAGYTF	TGTGCCAGCAGCTTATCGGTCGGATCGGCTGGCTACACCTTC
TRBV5-5	TRBJ1-1	-	15	-	CASSGSGRVNTEAFF	TGTGCCAGCAGCGGATCGGGACGTGTAAACACTGAAGCTTTCTTT
TRBV5-5	TRBJ2-7	-	11	-	CASSFTYEQYF	TGTGCCAGCAGCTTCACCTACGAGCAGTACTTC
TRBV30	TRBJ1-2	-	11	-	CAWSIGSGYTF	TGTGCCTGGAGTATAGGCAGTGGCTACACCTTC
TRBV7-2	TRBJ1-1	-	12	-	CASSPTNTEAFF	TGTGCCAGCAGCCCGACAAACACTGAAGCTTTCTTT
TRBV7-9	TRBJ2-5	-	16	-	CASSFWRGGHRETQYF	TGTGCCAGCAGCTTCTGGCGAGGGGGGCACCGGGAGACCCAGTACTTC
TRBV7-5	TRBJ1-1	-	14	-	CVRSRRPSNTEAFF	TGTGTCAGGTCCCGGCGGCCTTCGAACACTGAAGCTTTCTTT
TRBV28	TRBJ2-3	TRBD2	13	-	CASSSSGSDTQYF	TGTGCCAGCAGTTCTAGCGGGAGTGATACGCAGTATTTT
TRBV18	TRBJ1-1	-	17	once	CASSRSDVGGGGTEAFF	TGTGCCAGCTCACGATCTGACGTAGGGGGTGGAGGCACTGAAGCTTTCTTT
TRBV9	TRBJ2-7	-	13	-	CASSVGDQYEQYF	TGTGCCAGCAGCGTAGGCGACCAATACGAGCAGTACTTC
TRBV10-3	TRBJ2-7	-	14	-	CAIEDASSPYEQYF	TGTGCCATCGAGGATGCTAGCTCCCCCTACGAGCAGTACTTC
TRBV6-6	TRBJ1-2	-	15	once	CASSYGGSTPYGYTF	TGTGCCAGCAGTTACGGGGGTTCTACCCCCTATGGCTACACCTTC
TRBV7-2	TRBJ2-2	TRBD2	16	few	CASSARTSGTSGELFF	TGTGCCAGCAGCGCCAGGACTAGCGGGACCTCCGGGGAGCTGTTTTTT
TRBV3-1/TRBV3-2	TRBJ1-1	TRBD1	17	-	CASSPTPRTGGGTEAFF	TGTGCCAGCAGCCCCACACCTAGGACAGGGGGAGGCACTGAAGCTTTCTTT
TRBV4-1	TRBJ2-5	TRBD1	15	-	CASSQDGTGRETQYF	TGCGCCAGCAGCCAAGATGGGACAGGGAGGGAGACCCAGTACTTC
TRBV6-5	TRBJ2-6	-	15	-	CASSYPAAGANVLTF	TGTGCCAGCAGTTACCCGGCTGCTGGGGCCAACGTCCTGACTTTC
TRBV5-6	TRBJ1-1	-	14	-	CASSPYRVGTEAFF	TGTGCCAGCAGCCCCTACAGGGTCGGAACTGAAGCTTTCTTT
TRBV28	TRBJ2-1	-	13	-	CASSLFRRNEQFF	TGTGCCAGCAGTTTATTTCGGCGGAATGAGCAGTTCTTC
TRBV28	TRBJ2-1	TRBD2	21	-	CASSLPPGTSGNWDRGNEQFF	TGTGCCAGCAGTCTACCTCCCGGGACTAGCGGGAATTGGGACCGTGGGAATGAGCAGTTCTTC
TRBV30	TRBJ2-5	-	11	-	CAWSVSETQYF	TGTGCCTGGAGTGTCTCAGAGACCCAGTACTTC
TRBV30	TRBJ1-6	TRBD1	15	-	CAWSSGTGNNSPLHF	TGTGCCTGGAGCAGCGGGACAGGGAATAATTCACCCCTCCACTTT
TRBV11-2	TRBJ2-7	-	13	-	CASSLDRRTEQYF	TGTGCCAGCAGCTTAGATAGAAGGACTGAGCAGTACTTC
TRBV3-1/TRBV3-2	TRBJ1-2	TRBD1	18	-	CASSQDPRTGVTNYGYTF	TGTGCCAGCAGCCAAGACCCCCGGACAGGGGTTACTAACTATGGCTACACCTTC
TRBV19	TRBJ2-4	-	15	-	CASSIYRDPRNIQYF	TGTGCCAGTAGTATCTACAGAGACCCCCGGAACATTCAGTACTTC
TRBV9	TRBJ2-1	TRBD2	15	-	CASSVTSDSYNEQFF	TGTGCCAGCAGCGTCACTAGCGACTCCTACAATGAGCAGTTCTTC
TRBV9	TRBJ2-3	-	15	once	CASSPRPQSTDTQYF	TGTGCCAGCAGCCCACGCCCGCAGAGCACAGATACGCAGTATTTT
TRBV2	TRBJ2-1	-	14	-	CASRPRYGAHEQFF	TGTGCCAGCAGGCCTCGCTACGGGGCACATGAGCAGTTCTTC
TRBV18	TRBJ2-2	-	12	-	CASSLGGGELFF	TGTGCCAGCTCATTAGGAGGCGGGGAGCTGTTTTTT
TRBV30	TRBJ2-3	TRBD2	15	-	CAWSPGLADTDTQYF	TGTGCCTGGAGTCCGGGACTAGCGGACACAGATACGCAGTATTTT
TRBV27	TRBJ1-5	-	13	-	CASSHGINQPQHF	TGTGCCAGCAGTCACGGCATTAATCAGCCCCAGCATTTT
TRBV5-1	TRBJ1-3	-	19	-	CASSGKRLSLRLRGNTIYF	TGCGCCAGCAGTGGGAAGAGATTGAGCCTCCGACTGCGGGGAAACACCATATATTTT